This T cell receptor (beta chain) was sequenced during a study of T cell responses to AZD1222 COVID-19 vaccine. Germline lookup yields CDR1 MDHEN and CDR2 SYDVKM. This CDR3 comprises 17 residues. Trimming cost V 6 bases and J 3 bases; bases outside gene matches: 14. The assay was immunoSEQ multiplex PCR, and TCRdb's table has in-frame clones only and misses some. The sample lists about 140,000 clones; roughly 92% were seen once. This clonotype was obtained from an adult who received the AZD1222 COVID-19 vaccine. V gene TRBV28 combines with J gene TRBJ2-3, with 8 positions matching TRBD1. The specimen comprised peripheral blood, sampled 28 days after the second AZD1222 dose. The CDR3 spells CASSRDRSYPSTDTQYF. The DNA of the CDR3 is TGTGCCAGCAGCCGGGACAGGAGTTACCCTAGTACAGATACGCAGTATTTT.